This TCR beta chain was captured by sequencing in a study of T-cell memory formation after mild COVID-19. Losses at the gene ends were 0 bases for V and 6 bases for J; bases not matched to a gene: 7. Germline V gene sequence: CDR1 DFQATT, CDR2 SNEGSKA (reference sequence). This CDR3 contains 15 residues. TCRdb re-derived calls from the 5' RACE reads in MiXCR, one entry per CDR3 protein. The table includes approximately 440,000 distinct CDR3 sequences, 20% detected once. Note on this clonotype: Its antigen is not identified.

Whole-study findings and limits: Detection of some responders pre-infection suggested pre-existing cross-reactive memory T cells participated. For second-wave clones that peaked at day 37, SARS-CoV-2 specificity went unverified. Clones contracting over day 15 to 85 were CD4/CD8 balanced, with later expanders leaning CD4+.

Sequenced input: PBMCs or a T cell subset sorted from them (not recorded which). The chain carries TRBV20-1 and TRBJ1-5; 8 bases are shared with TRBD1. This clonotype was obtained from an adult woman who had mild COVID-19 (a few samples of this study predate the infection). Cell type and time point are not known. CDR3 in amino acids: CSARDTGQVAQPQHF. The CDR3, as DNA: TGCAGTGCTAGAGATACGGGACAGGTAGCTCAGCCCCAGCATTTT.